One sample yielded the 22 T cell receptor beta chains listed below, sequenced in a study of a mutant IDH1 vaccine in newly diagnosed glioma. Method: immunoSEQ multiplex PCR; TCRdb's copy keeps in-frame clones and lacks some. The sample contains 30,000 to 35,000 clones, around nine tenths of which appear only once. Described time point: baseline, week 1 (first vaccination visit). Regarding treatment: pre-vaccination baseline after standard-of-care therapy. Source: PBMCs, taken from a glioma patient treated with radiotherapy, temozolomide or both. The receptor source for this set is a woman aged 40 to 55 with glioma.

This clone rates as medium-sized. V and J are TRBV19 and TRBJ1-1; D not certain. CDR1 and CDR2 (germline): LNHDA, SQIVND (reference sequence). The CDR3 totals 12 residues. V lost 6 bases and J 7 bases, leaving 12 bases between the germline ends. The CDR3 is CASRTDALEAFF. The CDR3 DNA reads as TGTGCCAGTAGGACCGATGCCCTTGAAGCTTTCTTT.

This sequence joins TRBV15 and TRBJ2-4, with TRBD1 identical over 7 bases. The V gene end was trimmed by 0 bases and the J gene end by 14 bases; junction bases not matched to a gene: 13. CDR3 length equals 15 residues. Looked up from germline, CDR1 is LNHNV and CDR2 is YYDKDF (reference sequence). CDR3 in DNA: TGTGCCACCAGCAGAGATAGGGGACAGATTCCGCCCAAGTACTTC. This gives the protein CATSRDRGQIPPKYF.

This sequence joins TRBV6-6 and TRBJ1-5; D gene ambiguous. The V gene's germline CDR1 is MNHNY and CDR2 SVGAGI (reference sequence). This CDR3 is 15 amino acids long. Trimming took off 0 bases at V and 1 base at J, with 7 bases between the two ends. The CDR3 loop reads CASSYSSDSNQPQHF. DNA of the CDR3: TGTGCCAGCAGTTACTCTTCGGACAGCAATCAGCCCCAGCATTTT.

This rearrangement joins TRBV2 to TRBJ2-1; a weak D match, TRBD2 (6 bases). Per germline, CDR1 SNHLY and CDR2 FYNNEI. CDR3 length: 12 residues. Between the trimmed V and J ends, which lost 6 bases and 10 bases, there was a span of 13 bases. For the CDR3, the DNA is TGTGCCAGCAGAAGACTAGTTATGGAGCAGTTCTTC. Its translation: CASRRLVMEQFF.

This clone was counted only a few times. CDR3 nucleotides: TGTGCCAGCGCCTACGAGGGGGTCGGCACTGAAGCTTTCTTT. Amino acids: CASAYEGVGTEAFF. The rearrangement links TRBV6-1 to TRBJ1-1; TRBD1 might be the D (6 bases). Looked up from germline, CDR1 is MNHNS and CDR2 is SASEGT. Trimming shortened V by 8 bases and J by 4 bases, and 17 bases separated the two germline ends. The CDR3 is 14 amino acids.

The chain couples TRBV5-8 to TRBJ2-2, with no clear D. The CDR3 is 17 amino acids. Germline assignment: CDR1 SGHTS and CDR2 YDEGEE. V dropped 2 bases and J dropped 3 bases, with 17 bases sitting between them. The CDR3 coding sequence is TGTGCCAGCAGCTTTCCGACCGTCATTGCCGACACCGGGGAGCTGTTTTTT. This encodes CASSFPTVIADTGELFF.

V and J are TRBV6-6 and TRBJ1-5; 7 bases agree with TRBD1. CDR3 length equals 14 residues. CDR1 is MNHNY and CDR2 is SVGAGI in the germline V gene (reference sequence). V lost 8 bases and J lost 2; bases outside the gene matches: 6. The CDR3: CASVIDRGNQPQHF. The CDR3 bases are TGTGCCAGCGTGATCGACAGGGGCAATCAGCCCCAGCATTTT.

This chain connects TRBV13 to TRBJ2-7; TRBD2 agrees at 13 bases. This CDR3 has 14 residues. J lost 5 bases, V lost 3 bases, and 1 base had no gene match. CDR1 and CDR2 from the germline V gene are PRHDT and FYEKMQ (reference sequence). The CDR3 protein is CASSFGTSGNEQYF. In DNA form, the CDR3 reads TGTGCCAGCAGCTTTGGGACTAGCGGGAACGAGCAGTACTTC.

This chain links TRBV29-1 with TRBJ1-2; D might be TRBD1 (5 bases). The CDR3 is 14 amino acids. Trimming took off 3 bases at V and 2 bases at J, with 13 bases between the two ends. The germline CDR1 and CDR2 sequences are SQVTM and ANQGSEA. DNA of the CDR3: TGCAGCGTTGAGGGACGGGATACCAACTATGGCTACACCTTC. Translation gives CSVEGRDTNYGYTF.

The DNA of the CDR3 is TGTGCCAGCAGCTTTGGACTAGCGGAGGGCAATGAGCAGTTCTTC. This codes for CASSFGLAEGNEQFF. The chain combines TRBV7-9 with TRBJ2-1; 10 bases are a match to TRBD2. This CDR3 comprises 15 residues. CDR1 is SEHNR and CDR2 is FQNEAQ in the germline V gene (reference sequence). With V trimmed by 3 bases and J by 6 bases, 5 bases remained unmatched.

The J gene is TRBJ1-6, the V gene TRBV7-8; TRBD1 matches 7 bases. Germline CDR1 is SGHVS and CDR2 is FQNEAQ. Germline trimming cut 7 bases from V and 6 bases from J; bases unmatched to any gene: 6. CDR3 length equals 14 residues. The CDR3 nucleotides are TGTGCCAGCACCCGGGACAGACCTAATTCACCCCTCCACTTT. Its translation: CASTRDRPNSPLHF.

The rearrangement joins TRBV6-5 to TRBJ2-7; 8 bases map to TRBD1. The CDR3 runs 13 residues. V was pared by 6 bases and J by 1 base, with 2 bases of the junction left unmatched. CDR1 MNHEY and CDR2 SVGAGI come from the germline V gene. The DNA for the CDR3 is TGTGCCAGCAGGGACAGGGTATCCTACGAGCAGTACTTC. Its translation is CASRDRVSYEQYF.

The chain combines TRBV28 with TRBJ2-5; D may be TRBD1 (5 bases). CDR1 MDHEN and CDR2 SYDVKM come from the germline V gene. The V gene lost 2 bases and the J gene lost 1 base, with 8 bases spanning the gap. The CDR3 consists of 14 residues. CDR3 sequence: CASSLSRVQETQYF. Here the CDR3 DNA reads TGTGCCAGCAGTTTAAGCAGGGTCCAAGAGACCCAGTACTTC. Full variable domain (remainder filled in from reference TRBV28 and TRBJ2-5): DVKVTQSSRYLVKRTGEKVFLECVQDMDHENMFWYRQDPGLGLRLIYFSYDVKMKEKGDIPEGYSVSREKKERFSLILESASTNQTSMYLCASSLSRVQETQYFGPGTRLLVL.

The rearrangement uses TRBV6-1 and TRBJ1-5; possibly TRBD1 for D (5 bases). The CDR3 length is 19 residues. Germline V gene lookup returns CDR1 MNHNS and CDR2 SASEGT. V was clipped by 4 bases and J by 0 bases, with 22 bases between them. CDR3 sequence reads: CASSGGGVEEFYSNQPQHF. In DNA form, the CDR3 reads TGTGCCAGCAGTGGCGGGGGGGTAGAAGAATTCTATAGCAATCAGCCCCAGCATTTT.

This sequence joins TRBV6-1 and TRBJ1-3, with TRBD1 as a possible D gene (6 bases). This CDR3 comprises 14 residues. CDR1 and CDR2 (germline): MNHNS, SASEGT. The ends were cut back, 5 bases at V and 5 bases at J, with 13 bases in the middle. CDR3 DNA: TGTGCCAGCAGTTTACGGGGGGCCAGAAACACCATATATTTT. Encoded protein: CASSLRGARNTIYF.

The V and J genes are TRBV7-9 and TRBJ1-1; D is ambiguous. V shed 5 bases and J shed 0 bases, with 22 bases lying between them. The CDR3 is made up of 18 amino acids. The germline CDR1 and CDR2 sequences are SEHNR and FQNEAQ (reference sequence). CDR3 DNA sequence: TGTGCCAGCAGCCGGATAGCCGGCCGAAGAGCCATGAACACTGAAGCTTTCTTT. Amino acid sequence: CASSRIAGRRAMNTEAFF.

The chain employs TRBV4-2 and TRBJ1-1; D may be TRBD1 (5 bases). Trimming stripped 4 bases from V and 0 bases from J, with 12 bases between. CDR3 length: 15 residues. CDR1 is LGHNA and CDR2 is YNFKEQ in the germline V gene. In nucleotides, the CDR3 is TGTGCCAGCAGCCGAGCGACAGAAATGAACACTGAAGCTTTCTTT. Protein product: CASSRATEMNTEAFF.

CDR3 in amino acids: CASRTPQTGETQYF. The CDR3 DNA reads as TGTGCCAGCAGGACGCCGCAGACAGGAGAGACCCAGTACTTC. V is TRBV7-2 and J is TRBJ2-5; possibly TRBD1 for D (6 bases). The CDR3 length is 14 residues. V was trimmed by 6 bases and J by 4 bases, leaving 15 bases between them. CDR1 and CDR2 (germline): SGHTA, FQGNSA.

This chain joins TRBV2 and TRBJ1-2; D perhaps matches TRBD1 (5 bases). The CDR3 sequence is 13 residues long. Germline-derived CDR1 and CDR2 are SNHLY and FYNNEI. V lost 10 bases to trimming and J lost 4 bases, with 16 bases between them. CDR3 in amino acids: CATGGPGFYGYTF. The CDR3 region has the DNA TGTGCCACCGGGGGACCGGGCTTCTATGGCTACACCTTC.

The V gene is TRBV6-6, the J gene TRBJ1-5; no firm D call. The CDR3 is made up of 14 amino acids. The germline gives CDR1 MNHNY, CDR2 SVGAGI (reference sequence). Trimming cost V 2 bases and J 0 bases, with 5 bases left between them. The CDR3 region has the DNA TGTGCCAGCAGTTACAGGGATAGCAATCAGCCCCAGCATTTT. This codes for CASSYRDSNQPQHF.

The V call is TRBV30, the J call TRBJ1-2; no definite D call. V lost 7 bases to trimming and J lost 6 bases, with 6 bases between them. CDR3 length equals 9 residues. Germline V gene lookup returns CDR1 GTSNPN and CDR2 SVGIG (reference sequence). This chain's CDR3 is CASPNGYTF. CDR3 DNA: TGTGCCTCCCCAAATGGCTACACCTTC.

V gene TRBV19 combines with J gene TRBJ1-4, with unresolved D. The CDR3 totals 14 residues. Germline assignment: CDR1 LNHDA and CDR2 SQIVND (reference sequence). V was cut by 3 bases and J by 10 bases, with 15 bases left in between. The CDR3: CASSIETGLGKLFF. For the CDR3, the DNA is TGTGCCAGTAGTATTGAGACGGGATTGGGAAAACTGTTTTTT.